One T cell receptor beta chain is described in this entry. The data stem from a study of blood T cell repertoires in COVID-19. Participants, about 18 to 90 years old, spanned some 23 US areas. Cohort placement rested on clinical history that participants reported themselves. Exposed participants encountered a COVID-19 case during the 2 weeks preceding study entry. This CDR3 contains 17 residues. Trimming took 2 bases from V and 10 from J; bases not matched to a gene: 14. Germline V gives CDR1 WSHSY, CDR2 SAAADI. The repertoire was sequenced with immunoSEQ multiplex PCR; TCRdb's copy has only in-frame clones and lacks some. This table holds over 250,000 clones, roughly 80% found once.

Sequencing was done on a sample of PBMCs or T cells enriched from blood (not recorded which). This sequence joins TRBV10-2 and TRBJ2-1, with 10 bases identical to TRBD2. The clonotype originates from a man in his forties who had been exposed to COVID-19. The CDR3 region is CASSEGGTSVKTREQFF. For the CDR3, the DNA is TGCGCCAGCAGTGAGGGGGGGACTAGCGTTAAAACGCGGGAGCAGTTCTTC.